The 5 T cell receptor beta chains below were found in one sample sequenced in a study of cytomegalovirus exposure and HLA in healthy donors. PCR employed 60 Vbeta and 13 Jbeta primers. Profiled with immunoSEQ multiplex PCR; TCRdb holds only in-frame clones, not every one. Of around 160,000 clones listed, roughly 66% are singletons. Sequencing was done on a sample of PBMCs. All receptors derive from a woman under 30 in good health and CMV-seronegative.

This sequence joins TRBV6-6 and TRBJ1-1; perhaps TRBD1 as D (6 bases). Trimming stripped 6 bases from V and 2 bases from J, with 16 bases between. This CDR3 region has 15 residues. CDR1 MNHNY and CDR2 SVGAGI come from the germline V gene (reference sequence). The CDR3 bases are TGTGCCAGCAGACTCCCGGGACAATCAAACACTGAAGCTTTCTTT. This sequence encodes CASRLPGQSNTEAFF.

The chain uses TRBV18 and TRBJ2-7, with D unclear. This CDR3 is 13 amino acids long. V lost 6 bases, J lost 3 bases, and 12 bases lay in between. Germline values: CDR1 KGHSH, CDR2 LQKENI. CDR3 sequence (DNA): TGTGCCAGCTCCCAGCAGGATTACTACGAGCAGTACTTC. It specifies CASSQQDYYEQYF.

This clone was counted between two and nine times. The J gene is TRBJ1-3, the V gene TRBV9; no definite D call. The CDR3 extends over 13 amino acids. Germline CDR1 SGDLS, CDR2 YYNGEE. Trimming stripped 4 bases from V and 10 bases from J, with 15 bases between. CDR3 sequence: CASSPEPPFTIYF. CDR3 nucleotides: TGTGCCAGCAGCCCCGAGCCACCCTTTACCATATATTTT.

The chain is built from TRBV9 and TRBJ2-1, with D hard to call. Per germline, CDR1 SGDLS and CDR2 YYNGEE. Deletions cut 3 bases from V and 5 bases from J, with 21 bases between. CDR3 size: 17 residues. The CDR3 sequence: CASSAQVQYSGDNEQFF. The DNA of the CDR3 is TGTGCCAGCAGCGCCCAAGTTCAGTATTCAGGCGACAATGAGCAGTTCTTC.

The chain combines TRBV7-2 with TRBJ1-1; no definite D call. Germline-derived CDR1 and CDR2 are SGHTA and FQGNSA. The germline V and J ends were trimmed by 7 bases and 3 bases, with 15 bases remaining between them. The CDR3 length is 14 residues. CDR3 amino acids: CASTTRGRDTEAFF. Written as DNA, the CDR3 is TGTGCCAGCACCACACGGGGTCGTGACACTGAAGCTTTCTTT.